One sample yielded the 32 T cell receptor beta chains listed below, sequenced in a study of T-cell reconstitution after alpha-beta-depleted transplantation in children. During its preparation, the TCRbeta library received unique molecular identifiers. TCRdb processed the PCR reads anew with MiXCR; each CDR3 protein has one entry. The sample includes about 610,000 distinct CDR3 sequences, roughly a tenth of them seen just once. The specimen comprised PBMCs from the stem cell graft donor, sampled from the stem cell graft. These receptors were taken from a human donor who donated a stem cell graft to a child with acute myeloid leukemia.

This clonotype was picked up many times. Written as DNA, the CDR3 is TGTGCCAGCAGTTACGGACAGAGCCGAACTGAAGCTTTCTTT. This sequence encodes CASSYGQSRTEAFF. The chain links TRBV6-5 to TRBJ1-1; possible D gene TRBD1, 6 bases. Germline CDR1 and CDR2: MNHEY and SVGAGI. The germline V and J ends were trimmed by 2 bases and 5 bases, with 12 bases remaining between them. The CDR3 is made up of 14 amino acids.

This clonotype was seen repeatedly, ten times or more. The chain has TRBV7-9 and TRBJ2-7; unclear D gene. Germline CDR1 SEHNR, CDR2 FQNEAQ (reference sequence). The CDR3 has 11 amino acids. The germline V and J ends were trimmed by 6 bases and 2 bases, with 5 bases remaining between them. CDR3 sequence: CASSGTYEQYF. DNA of the CDR3: TGTGCCAGCAGTGGGACCTACGAGCAGTACTTC. Based on the CDR3 plus reference TRBV7-9 and TRBJ2-7, the full variable domain is DTGVSQNPRHKITKRGQNVTFRCDPISEHNRLYWYRQTLGQGPEFLTYFQNEAQLEKSRLLSDRFSAERPKGSFSTLEIQRTEQGDSAMYLCASSGTYEQYFGPGTRLTVT.

This clonotype has a handful of counts. This chain connects TRBV20-1 to TRBJ2-3; D not resolved. Trimming shortened V by 1 base and J by 1 base, and 9 bases separated the two germline ends. This CDR3 has 14 residues. Germline-derived CDR1 and CDR2 are DFQATT and SNEGSKA (reference sequence). CDR3 nucleotides: TGCAGTGCTAGAGTGGGCGCCCGCACAGATACGCAGTATTTT. Protein: CSARVGARTDTQYF.

The chain combines TRBV20-1 with TRBJ2-2, with TRBD1 as a possible D gene (6 bases). V was shortened by 2 bases and J by 0 bases, with 19 bases between the two germline ends. The CDR3 totals 18 residues. Germline CDR1 reads DFQATT; CDR2 reads SNEGSKA (reference sequence). CDR3 region: CSARNNLGDNPNTGELFF. The CDR3 bases are TGCAGTGCTAGAAATAACCTGGGGGACAATCCGAACACCGGGGAGCTGTTTTTT.

The chain joins TRBV20-1 to TRBJ1-2; 7 positions match TRBD1. The junction had 7 bases not matched to a gene; V was cut back by 0 bases and J by 6 bases. The CDR3 loop spans 14 amino acids. Germline CDR1 is DFQATT and CDR2 is SNEGSKA (reference sequence). CDR3 sequence (DNA): TGCAGTGCTAGAGATGGCAGGGGGGTCGATGGCTACACCTTC. It yields the protein CSARDGRGVDGYTF.

This clonotype appeared a few times. The chain couples TRBV20-1 to TRBJ2-2; tentatively, D is TRBD1 (6 bases). The CDR3 loop spans 14 amino acids. Between the trimmed V and J ends, which lost 5 bases and 3 bases, there was a span of 13 bases. CDR1 and CDR2 from the germline V gene are DFQATT and SNEGSKA (reference sequence). The CDR3 reads CSAALTGHTGELFF. CDR3 nucleotides: TGCAGTGCTGCCCTGACAGGACACACCGGGGAGCTGTTTTTT.

This clonotype turned up a few times. J is TRBJ1-5 and V is TRBV10-3, with 12 positions matching TRBD1. CDR1 and CDR2 from the germline V gene are ENHRY and SYGVKD. Trimming removed 4 bases from V and 5 bases from J; junction bases left unmatched: 9. This CDR3 comprises 17 residues. The CDR3 here is CAISGGPGQGAHQPQHF. In nucleotides, the CDR3 is TGTGCCATCAGTGGGGGACCGGGACAGGGGGCGCATCAGCCCCAGCATTTT.

This clonotype was picked up many times. The CDR3 is CASSLVLPLAVGGEQFF. The CDR3 DNA is TGTGCCAGCAGCTTAGTACTGCCTCTAGCGGTAGGGGGTGAGCAGTTCTTC. The V gene is TRBV7-2, the J gene TRBJ2-1, with D possibly TRBD2 on 7 matching bases. CDR3 length: 17 amino acids. The germline CDR1 and CDR2 sequences are SGHTA and FQGNSA. With 1 base removed from V and 9 bases from J, the gap between germline ends came to 22 bases.

Here the CDR3 reads CSATPGGGRAEKQFF. CDR3 DNA sequence: TGCAGTGCTACCCCTGGGGGCGGGAGGGCCGAGAAGCAGTTCTTC. J is TRBJ2-1 and V is TRBV20-1; 9 nucleotides agree with TRBD2. The CDR3 consists of 15 residues. The V gene end was trimmed by 4 bases and the J gene end by 11 bases; junction bases not matched to a gene: 15. Germline V gene data show CDR1 as DFQATT and CDR2 as SNEGSKA (reference sequence).

This clonotype was recorded at least ten times. This chain links TRBV3-1 with TRBJ2-4, with a tentative D call TRBD1 (6 bases). CDR3 length: 12 residues. V was pared by 4 bases and J by 8 bases, with 9 bases between. Per the germline V gene, CDR1 is LGHDT and CDR2 is YNNKEL (reference sequence). DNA of the CDR3: TGTGCCAGCAGCCTCGAGGGGGACATTCAGTACTTC. It specifies CASSLEGDIQYF. Full variable domain (remainder filled in from reference TRBV3-1 and TRBJ2-4): DTAVSQTPKYLVTQMGNDKSIKCEQNLGHDTMYWYKQDSKKFLKIMFSYNNKELIINETVPNRFSPKSPDKAHLNLHINSLELGDSAVYFCASSLEGDIQYFGAGTRLSVL.

The V call is TRBV3-1, the J call TRBJ2-1; D is ambiguous. The CDR3 totals 15 residues. Germline assignment: CDR1 LGHDT and CDR2 YNNKEL (reference sequence). V was shortened by 4 bases and J by 8 bases, with 18 bases between the two germline ends. The CDR3 DNA follows: TGTGCCAGCAGCCCGGGCCCCCTTCGTGGGGATGAGCAGTTCTTC. Translated, it gives CASSPGPLRGDEQFF.

CDR3 sequence (DNA): TGTGCCAGCAGTTTTAGTCCGACAGTCAACAATGAGCAGTTCTTC. Protein sequence: CASSFSPTVNNEQFF. The chain joins TRBV28 to TRBJ2-1; D perhaps matches TRBD1 (5 bases). V dropped 3 bases and J dropped 5 bases, with 14 bases sitting between them. CDR1 MDHEN and CDR2 SYDVKM come from the germline V gene. The CDR3 runs 15 residues.

The V call is TRBV2, the J call TRBJ2-3, with D perhaps TRBD2 (5 bases). The germline V gene encodes CDR1 SNHLY and CDR2 FYNNEI. CDR3 length equals 15 residues. V lost 11 bases and J 4 bases, leaving 22 bases between the germline ends. CDR3: CACGKRTAAPDTQYF. For the CDR3, the DNA is TGTGCCTGCGGCAAAAGAACAGCGGCACCAGATACGCAGTATTTT.

This clonotype was seen more than once but under ten times. The CDR3 loop reads CASSLSPSGSAGELFF. CDR3 nucleotides: TGCGCCAGCAGCTTGTCTCCTAGCGGTAGTGCCGGGGAGCTGTTTTTT. V and J are TRBV5-1 and TRBJ2-2; 7 bases fit TRBD2. The CDR3 is made up of 16 amino acids. Trimming cost V 1 base and J 6 bases; bases outside gene matches: 9. Germline V gene lookup returns CDR1 SGHRS and CDR2 YFSETQ.

This clonotype was counted at least ten times. V gene TRBV25-1 combines with J gene TRBJ1-1; D perhaps matches TRBD1 (5 bases). Trimming cost V 4 bases and J 4 bases, with 13 bases left between them. This CDR3 spans 14 amino acids. Germline-derived CDR1 and CDR2 are MGHDK and SYGVNS. In nucleotides, the CDR3 is TGTGCCAGCAGTGGCGGACAATTGGGCACTGAAGCTTTCTTT. As protein: CASSGGQLGTEAFF. The complete variable domain, with remaining parts taken from reference TRBV25-1 and TRBJ1-1, reads EADIYQTPRYLVIGTGKKITLECSQTMGHDKMYWYQQDPGMELHLIHYSYGVNSTEKGDLSSESTVSRIRTEHFPLTLESARPSHTSQYLCASSGGQLGTEAFFGQGTRLTVV.

This clonotype turned up a few times. V usage is TRBV20-1 and J usage is TRBJ2-7; 8 positions agree with TRBD2. J gave up 4 bases and V 8 bases, and 13 bases lay outside the gene matches. This CDR3 contains 14 residues. CDR1 and CDR2 (germline): DFQATT, SNEGSKA (reference sequence). In DNA, the CDR3 is TGCAGTTCCCCCCGCGGGGCGGGAGGTTACGAGCAGTACTTC. Protein sequence: CSSPRGAGGYEQYF.

Many counts were recorded for this clonotype. The chain is built from TRBV4-3 and TRBJ2-1; perhaps TRBD2 as D (5 bases). The CDR3 sequence is 16 residues long. Trimming stripped 2 bases from V and 3 bases from J, with 14 bases between. Germline assignment: CDR1 LGHNA and CDR2 YSLEER. Here the CDR3 DNA reads TGCGCCAGCAGCCAAAGCGGAGGACCCGACTACAATGAGCAGTTCTTC. Protein product: CASSQSGGPDYNEQFF.

Many counts were recorded for this clonotype. The V and J genes are TRBV29-1 and TRBJ2-7; 13 bases match TRBD2. Germline V lookup: CDR1 SQVTM, CDR2 ANQGSEA. This CDR3 spans 14 amino acids. Trimming at V came to 6 bases and at J to 4 bases, leaving 6 bases not matched to a gene. CDR3 DNA sequence: TGCAGCGTGCGGACTAGCGGGAGTGGGTACGAGCAGTACTTC. It is translated as CSVRTSGSGYEQYF.

This clonotype appeared a few times. This chain links TRBV24-1 with TRBJ1-4, with a tentative D call TRBD1 (5 bases). V dropped 4 bases and J dropped 5 bases, with 13 bases sitting between them. The CDR3 length is 15 residues. CDR1 is KGHDR and CDR2 is SFDVKD in the germline V gene. For the CDR3, the DNA is TGTGCCACCAGTGACCCCGGGACGGGGAATGAAAAACTGTTTTTT. Protein: CATSDPGTGNEKLFF.

This clonotype was recorded many times. V usage is TRBV7-2 and J usage is TRBJ2-1; 9 bases line up with TRBD2. There are 15 residues in the CDR3. Germline values: CDR1 SGHTA, CDR2 FQGNSA. V lost 0 bases, J lost 10 bases, and 7 bases stayed unmatched. CDR3 DNA: TGTGCCAGCAGCTTAGCGCCTAGCGGGGCGGAAGAGCAGTTCTTC. Residues: CASSLAPSGAEEQFF.

Ten or more counts support this clonotype. The gene calls are TRBV5-5 and TRBJ2-4, with D unresolved. This CDR3 comprises 14 residues. The V end lost 1 base, the J end lost 0 bases, and 5 bases lay between the germline ends. CDR1 and CDR2 (germline): SGHKS, YYEKEE (reference sequence). CDR3 nucleotides: TGTGCCAGCAGCTTGCTGTTAGCCAAAAACATTCAGTACTTC. Amino acid sequence: CASSLLLAKNIQYF.

A word on this clonotype: Since no conserved phenylalanine or tryptophan closes the CDR3, a read error is the likely cause. V and J are TRBV28 and TRBJ1-1; D ambiguous. The CDR3 is made up of 13 amino acids. V was trimmed by 7 bases and J by 5 bases, leaving 14 bases between them. Germline CDR1 MDHEN, CDR2 SYDVKM. The CDR3 loop is CASIEGSGTEAFC. The CDR3 region has the DNA TGTGCCAGCATAGAGGGCTCGGGTACTGAAGCTTTCTGT.

This clonotype was detected ten times or more. This chain links TRBV29-1 with TRBJ1-1, with unresolved D. This CDR3 spans 10 amino acids. The germline gives CDR1 SQVTM, CDR2 ANQGSEA. V was pared by 5 bases and J by 9 bases, with 10 bases between. DNA for the CDR3: TGCAGCGTTTCAGGCCCAAAAGCTTTCTTT. Protein sequence: CSVSGPKAFF.

This chain links TRBV5-4 with TRBJ2-1; tentative D call: TRBD2 (5 bases). CDR1 SGHNT and CDR2 YYREEE come from the germline V gene (reference sequence). This CDR3 has 14 residues. V shed 4 bases and J shed 6 bases, with 14 bases lying between them. The CDR3 DNA reads as TGTGCCAGCAGCCCCCCGAGGGAGTTCAATGAGCAGTTCTTC. Encoded protein: CASSPPREFNEQFF.

This clonotype was detected many times. V and J are TRBV27 and TRBJ2-7, with D unclear. V was trimmed by 2 bases and J by 0 bases, leaving 8 bases between them. CDR1 is MNHEY, CDR2 SMNVEV, per germline (reference sequence). The CDR3 loop spans 14 amino acids. The CDR3: CASSLSRSSYEQYF. Here the CDR3 DNA reads TGTGCCAGCAGTTTAAGCAGGAGCTCCTACGAGCAGTACTTC.

This clonotype came up many times. The chain links TRBV4-2 to TRBJ2-2; 7 bases match TRBD2. The CDR3 covers 17 residues. CDR1 and CDR2 from the germline V gene are LGHNA and YNFKEQ. V dropped 1 base and J dropped 5; count of bases not matched to a gene: 10. The CDR3 region has the DNA TGTGCCAGCAGCCAAGTAGGGGCGGGAGTATATACCGGGGAGCTGTTTTTT. This translates into CASSQVGAGVYTGELFF.

This clonotype occurred a few times. This chain links TRBV7-9 with TRBJ1-2; D not resolved. The CDR3 contains 13 residues. Between the trimmed V and J ends, which lost 0 bases and 1 base, there was a span of 3 bases. CDR1 and CDR2 from the germline V gene are SEHNR and FQNEAQ (reference sequence). CDR3 DNA: TGTGCCAGCAGCTTAGCCATTAACTATGGCTACACCTTC. Residues: CASSLAINYGYTF.

This clonotype was detected only a few times. The chain has TRBV4-2 and TRBJ2-2, with D possibly matching TRBD2 (5 bases). This CDR3 is built from 15 residues. Germline-derived CDR1 and CDR2 are LGHNA and YNFKEQ. V was shortened by 1 base and J by 6 bases, with 12 bases between the two germline ends. CDR3 DNA: TGTGCCAGCAGCCAAGTCGGCGGGCCAGCCGGGGAGCTGTTTTTT. It codes for CASSQVGGPAGELFF.

The rearrangement joins TRBV7-3 to TRBJ2-1; weak D call: TRBD2 (5 bases). The V end lost 4 bases, the J end lost 5 bases, and 12 bases lay between the germline ends. The germline V gene encodes CDR1 SGHTA and CDR2 FQGTGA. The CDR3 is 14 amino acids. The CDR3 sequence is CASSSISGDNEQFF. The CDR3 DNA follows: TGTGCCAGCAGCTCAATCTCCGGGGACAATGAGCAGTTCTTC.

This clonotype was seen a few times. This rearrangement joins TRBV25-1 to TRBJ2-5, with TRBD2 identical over 9 bases. With 8 bases clipped from V and 5 bases from J, the junction kept 6 bases outside the gene matches. Germline V gene lookup returns CDR1 MGHDK and CDR2 SYGVNS. The length of the CDR3 is 13 residues. In DNA, the CDR3 is TGTGCCAGCCTAGCGGGGTGGCGGGAGACCCAGTACTTC. Translation: CASLAGWRETQYF.

This sequence joins TRBV9 and TRBJ1-2; no reliable D call. This CDR3 spans 11 amino acids. The germline V and J ends were trimmed by 4 bases and 10 bases, with 11 bases remaining between them. The V gene's germline CDR1 is SGDLS and CDR2 YYNGEE. CDR3 amino acids: CASSLGWDYTF. The CDR3 bases are TGTGCCAGCAGCCTGGGATGGGACTACACCTTC.

At least ten counts were recorded for this clonotype. The chain has TRBV4-2 and TRBJ2-7; TRBD2 aligns across 7 bases. CDR3 size: 17 residues. From germline, CDR1 is LGHNA and CDR2 YNFKEQ. V gave up 2 bases and J gave up 3 bases; unmatched junction bases: 13. CDR3 residues: CASSQQGVTGGIYEQYF. The DNA for the CDR3 is TGTGCCAGCAGCCAACAAGGAGTGACGGGAGGTATCTACGAGCAGTACTTC.